This TCR beta chain emerged from a study of T cell responses to AZD1222 COVID-19 vaccine. Germline lookup yields CDR1 LGHNA and CDR2 YSLEER. Deletions cut 3 bases from V and 5 bases from J, with 13 bases between. The CDR3 loop spans 15 amino acids. Sequenced by immunoSEQ multiplex PCR; TCRdb stores in-frame clones only, minus some. The sample has some 140,000 clones, around 89% seen once. The source is an adult in good health. Here the sequenced sample was peripheral blood, taken on day 0 of AZD1222 vaccination. This rearrangement joins TRBV4-3 to TRBJ1-4, with D possibly matching TRBD1 (5 bases). The CDR3: CASSQDGGVNEKLFF. Here the CDR3 DNA reads TGCGCCAGCAGCCAGGATGGAGGGGTAAATGAAAAACTGTTTTTT.